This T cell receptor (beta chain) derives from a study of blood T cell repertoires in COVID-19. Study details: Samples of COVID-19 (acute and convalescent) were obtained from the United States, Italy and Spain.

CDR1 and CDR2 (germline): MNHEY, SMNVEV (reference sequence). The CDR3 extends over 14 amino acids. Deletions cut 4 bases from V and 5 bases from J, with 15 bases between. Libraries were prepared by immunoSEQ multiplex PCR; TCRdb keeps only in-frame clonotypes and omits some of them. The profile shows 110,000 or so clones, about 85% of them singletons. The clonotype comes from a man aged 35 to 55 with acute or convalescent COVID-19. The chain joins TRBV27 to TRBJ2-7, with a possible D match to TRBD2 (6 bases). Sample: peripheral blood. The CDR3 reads CASSSGLRGNEQYF. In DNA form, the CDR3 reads TGTGCCAGCAGTTCGGGATTACGGGGGAACGAGCAGTACTTC.